What follows is one T cell receptor (beta chain) and its context. These data come from a study of CD8 T cells in Susac syndrome. Random hexamers served to reverse transcribe about 0.45 to 1 ug RNA. TCRdb recomputed calls from the immunoSEQ multiplex PCR reads with MiXCR, one row per CDR3 protein. The sample has 150,000 to 200,000 distinct CDR3 sequences; roughly 92% are singletons. This TCR was recovered from a human donor with Susac syndrome. Sequencing was done on a sample of CD4+ T cells from PBMCs.

The chain's CDR3 is CASSQDNEAGELFF. The CDR3 DNA follows: TGTGCCAGCAGCCAAGATAATGAGGCCGGGGAGCTGTTTTTT. V gene TRBV4-2 combines with J gene TRBJ2-2; D not certain. The CDR3 loop spans 14 amino acids. Trimming removed 0 bases at V and 6 bases at J, with 8 bases between. The V gene's germline CDR1 is LGHNA and CDR2 YNFKEQ.